This TCR beta chain was documented in a study of cytomegalovirus exposure and HLA in healthy donors. CDR1 SGHNT and CDR2 YYREEE come from the germline V gene (reference sequence). The CDR3 has 14 residues. V lost 1 base, J lost 0 bases, and 6 bases lay in between. PCR was performed using 60 Vbeta and 13 Jbeta primers. This table comes from immunoSEQ multiplex PCR, and its TCRdb copy is limited to in-frame clones, with some not included. Its clone listing holds roughly 110,000 clones. The receptor was derived from a man younger than 45 in good health and CMV-seronegative. The chain carries TRBV5-4 and TRBJ2-3, with unresolved D. Sequencing input: PBMCs. CDR3 coding DNA: TGTGCCAGCAGCTTGTGGAGTAGCACAGATACGCAGTATTTT. Protein sequence: CASSLWSSTDTQYF.